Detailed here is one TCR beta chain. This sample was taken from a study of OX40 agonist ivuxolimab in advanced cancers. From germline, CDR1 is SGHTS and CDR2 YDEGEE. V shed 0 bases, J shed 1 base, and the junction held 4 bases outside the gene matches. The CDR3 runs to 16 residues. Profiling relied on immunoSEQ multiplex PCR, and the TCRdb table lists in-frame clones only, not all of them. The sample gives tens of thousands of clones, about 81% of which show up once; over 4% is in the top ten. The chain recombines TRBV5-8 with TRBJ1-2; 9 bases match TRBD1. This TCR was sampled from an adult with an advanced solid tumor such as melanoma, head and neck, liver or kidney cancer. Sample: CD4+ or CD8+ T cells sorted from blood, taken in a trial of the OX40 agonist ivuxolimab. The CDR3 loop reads CASSLAGDRDNYGYTF. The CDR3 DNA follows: TGTGCCAGCAGCTTGGCCGGGGACAGGGATAACTATGGCTACACCTTC.